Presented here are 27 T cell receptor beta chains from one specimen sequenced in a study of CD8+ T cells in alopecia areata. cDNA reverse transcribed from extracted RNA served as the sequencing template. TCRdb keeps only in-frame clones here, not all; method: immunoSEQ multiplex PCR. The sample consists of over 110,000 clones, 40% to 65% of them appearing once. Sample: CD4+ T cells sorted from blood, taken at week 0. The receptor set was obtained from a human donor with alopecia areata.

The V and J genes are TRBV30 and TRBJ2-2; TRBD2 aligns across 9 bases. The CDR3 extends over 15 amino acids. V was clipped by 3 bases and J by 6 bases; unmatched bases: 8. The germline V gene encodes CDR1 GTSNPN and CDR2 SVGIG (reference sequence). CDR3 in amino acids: CAWRHSGSFSGELFF. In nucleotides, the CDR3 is TGTGCCTGGAGACATAGCGGGAGTTTTTCCGGGGAGCTGTTTTTT.

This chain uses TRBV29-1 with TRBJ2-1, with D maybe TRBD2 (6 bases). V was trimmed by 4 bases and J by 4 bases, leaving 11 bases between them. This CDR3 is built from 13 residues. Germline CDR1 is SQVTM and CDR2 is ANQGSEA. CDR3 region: CSVAGTPYNEQFF. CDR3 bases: TGCAGCGTTGCCGGGACTCCGTACAATGAGCAGTTCTTC.

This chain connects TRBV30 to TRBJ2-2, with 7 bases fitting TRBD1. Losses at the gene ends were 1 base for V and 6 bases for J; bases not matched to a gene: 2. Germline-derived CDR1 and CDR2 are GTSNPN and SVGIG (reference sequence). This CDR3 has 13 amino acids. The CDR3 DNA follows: TGTGCCTGGAGTGCGGGACAGCCCGGGGAGCTGTTTTTT. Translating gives CAWSAGQPGELFF.

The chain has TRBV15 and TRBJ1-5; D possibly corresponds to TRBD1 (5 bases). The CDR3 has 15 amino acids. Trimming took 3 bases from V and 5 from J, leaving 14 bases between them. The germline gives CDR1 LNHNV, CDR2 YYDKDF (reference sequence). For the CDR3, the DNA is TGTGCCACCAGCAGTAGACAGACCTCGTATCAGCCCCAGCATTTT. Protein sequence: CATSSRQTSYQPQHF. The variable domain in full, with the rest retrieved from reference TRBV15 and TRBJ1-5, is DAMVIQNPRYQVTQFGKPVTLSCSQTLNHNVMYWYQQKSSQAPKLLFHYYDKDFNNEADTPDNFQSRRPNTSFCFLDIRSPGLGDTAMYLCATSSRQTSYQPQHFGDGTRLSIL.

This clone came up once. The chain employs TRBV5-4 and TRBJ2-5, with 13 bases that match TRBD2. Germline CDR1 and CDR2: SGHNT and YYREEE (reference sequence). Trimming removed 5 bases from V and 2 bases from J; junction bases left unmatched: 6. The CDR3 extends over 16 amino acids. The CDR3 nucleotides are TGTGCCAGCAGTCCACTAGCGGGAGGGTGGCAAGAGACCCAGTACTTC. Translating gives CASSPLAGGWQETQYF.

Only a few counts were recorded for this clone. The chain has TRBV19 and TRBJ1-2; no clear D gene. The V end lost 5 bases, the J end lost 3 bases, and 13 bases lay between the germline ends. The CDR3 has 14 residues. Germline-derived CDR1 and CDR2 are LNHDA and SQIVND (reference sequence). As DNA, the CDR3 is TGTGCCAGTAGTCTGGATTTTGGACACTATGGCTACACCTTC. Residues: CASSLDFGHYGYTF.

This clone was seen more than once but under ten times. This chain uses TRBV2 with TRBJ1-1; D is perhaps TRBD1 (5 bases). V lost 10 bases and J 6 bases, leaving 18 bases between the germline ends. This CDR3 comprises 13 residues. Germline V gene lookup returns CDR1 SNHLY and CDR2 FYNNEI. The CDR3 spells CATGLEGIAEAFF. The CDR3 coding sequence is TGTGCCACGGGACTAGAGGGGATCGCTGAAGCTTTCTTT.

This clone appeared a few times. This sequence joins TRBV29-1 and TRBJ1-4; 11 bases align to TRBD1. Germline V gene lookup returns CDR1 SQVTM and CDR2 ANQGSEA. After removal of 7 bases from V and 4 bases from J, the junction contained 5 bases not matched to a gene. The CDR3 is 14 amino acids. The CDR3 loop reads CSAGQGAYNEKLFF. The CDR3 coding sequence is TGCAGCGCCGGACAGGGGGCGTATAATGAAAAACTGTTTTTT.

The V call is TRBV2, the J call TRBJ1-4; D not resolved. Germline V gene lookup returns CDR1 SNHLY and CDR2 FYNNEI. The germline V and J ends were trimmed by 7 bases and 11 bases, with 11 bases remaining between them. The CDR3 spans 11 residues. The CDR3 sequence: CASTSSGKLFF. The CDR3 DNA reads TGTGCCAGCACCAGCTCGGGGAAACTGTTTTTT.

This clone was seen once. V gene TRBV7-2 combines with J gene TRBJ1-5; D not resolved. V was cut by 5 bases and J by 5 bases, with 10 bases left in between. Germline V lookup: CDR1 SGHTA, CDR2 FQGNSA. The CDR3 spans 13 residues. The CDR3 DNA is TGTGCCAGCAGCATGAATCGTTATCAGCCCCAGCATTTT. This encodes CASSMNRYQPQHF. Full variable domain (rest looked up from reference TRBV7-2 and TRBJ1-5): GAGVSQSPSNKVTEKGKDVELRCDPISGHTALYWYRQSLGQGLEFLIYFQGNSAPDKSGLPSDRFSAERTGGSVSTLTIQRTQQEDSAVYLCASSMNRYQPQHFGDGTRLSIL.

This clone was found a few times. CDR3 DNA: TGTGCCATCAGTCAGCCCCGCGGTACGCAGTATTTT. Translation: CAISQPRGTQYF. The chain joins TRBV10-3 to TRBJ2-3, with unresolved D. This CDR3 comprises 12 residues. The V gene lost 5 bases and the J gene lost 8 bases, with 11 bases spanning the gap. Germline values: CDR1 ENHRY, CDR2 SYGVKD.

In DNA, the CDR3 is TGCAGCGTTGCCGGGGGCCAGGAGACCCAGTACTTC. Translating it yields CSVAGGQETQYF. The chain is built from TRBV29-1 and TRBJ2-5; perhaps D is TRBD1 or TRBD2 (6 bases each). V was trimmed by 4 bases and J by 5 bases, leaving 11 bases between them. Looked up from germline, CDR1 is SQVTM and CDR2 is ANQGSEA. The CDR3 is 12 residues long.

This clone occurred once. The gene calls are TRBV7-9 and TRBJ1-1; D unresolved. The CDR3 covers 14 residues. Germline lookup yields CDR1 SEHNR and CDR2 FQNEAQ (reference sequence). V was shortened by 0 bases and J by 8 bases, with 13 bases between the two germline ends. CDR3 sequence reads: CASSLAREEGEAFF. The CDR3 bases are TGTGCCAGCAGCTTAGCCCGTGAGGAGGGCGAAGCTTTCTTT.

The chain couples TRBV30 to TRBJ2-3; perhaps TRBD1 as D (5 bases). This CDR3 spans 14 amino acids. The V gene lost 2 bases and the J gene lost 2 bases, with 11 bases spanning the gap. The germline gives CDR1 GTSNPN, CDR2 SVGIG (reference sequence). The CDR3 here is CAWSQGTYTDTQYF. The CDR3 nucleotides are TGTGCCTGGAGTCAGGGAACCTACACAGATACGCAGTATTTT.

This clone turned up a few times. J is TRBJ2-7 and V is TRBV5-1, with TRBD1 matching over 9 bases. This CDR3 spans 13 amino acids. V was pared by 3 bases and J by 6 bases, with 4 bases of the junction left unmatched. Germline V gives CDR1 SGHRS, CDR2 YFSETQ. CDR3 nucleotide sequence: TGCGCCAGCAGCTCGGACAGGGGACGCGAGCAGTACTTC. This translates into CASSSDRGREQYF.

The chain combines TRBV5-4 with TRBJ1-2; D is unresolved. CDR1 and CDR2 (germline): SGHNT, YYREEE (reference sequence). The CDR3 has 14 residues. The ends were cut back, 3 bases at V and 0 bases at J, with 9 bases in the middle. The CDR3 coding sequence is TGTGCCAGCAGCTCCGTGGGAGCTAACTATGGCTACACCTTC. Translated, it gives CASSSVGANYGYTF.

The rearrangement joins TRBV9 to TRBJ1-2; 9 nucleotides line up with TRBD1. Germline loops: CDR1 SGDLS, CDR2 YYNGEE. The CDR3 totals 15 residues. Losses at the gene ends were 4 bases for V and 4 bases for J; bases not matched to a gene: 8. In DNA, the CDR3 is TGTGCCAGCAGCCTCACAGGGGGCGGTGGCTATGGCTACACCTTC. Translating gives CASSLTGGGGYGYTF.

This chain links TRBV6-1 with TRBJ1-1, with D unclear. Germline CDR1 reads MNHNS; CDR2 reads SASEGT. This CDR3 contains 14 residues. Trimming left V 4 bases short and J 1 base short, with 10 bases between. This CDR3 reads CASSARGGNTEAFF. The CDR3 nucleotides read TGTGCCAGCAGTGCCCGGGGAGGGAACACTGAAGCTTTCTTT.

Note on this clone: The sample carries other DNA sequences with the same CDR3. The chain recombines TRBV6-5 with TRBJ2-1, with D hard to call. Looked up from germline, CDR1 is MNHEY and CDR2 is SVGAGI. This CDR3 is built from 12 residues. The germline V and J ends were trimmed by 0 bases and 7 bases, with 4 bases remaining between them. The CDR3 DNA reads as TGTGCCAGCAGTTACTCGGATAATGAGCAGTTCTTC. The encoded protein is CASSYSDNEQFF.

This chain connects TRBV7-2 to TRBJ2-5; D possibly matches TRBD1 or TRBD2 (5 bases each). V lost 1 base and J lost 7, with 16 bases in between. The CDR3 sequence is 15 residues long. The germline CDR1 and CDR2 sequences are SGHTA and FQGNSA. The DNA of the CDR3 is TGTGCCAGCAGCTTAGGGGGCACCGGAGGAGGGACCCAGTACTTC. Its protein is CASSLGGTGGGTQYF.

The CDR3 nucleotides are TGTGCCAGCAGTTTGAGCGTTCCTTCCAAAAACATTCAGTACTTC. Encoded protein: CASSLSVPSKNIQYF. The gene calls are TRBV27 and TRBJ2-4, with D unclear. The ends were cut back, 3 bases at V and 2 bases at J, with 11 bases in the middle. Per the germline V gene, CDR1 is MNHEY and CDR2 is SMNVEV (reference sequence). The CDR3 is 15 amino acids.

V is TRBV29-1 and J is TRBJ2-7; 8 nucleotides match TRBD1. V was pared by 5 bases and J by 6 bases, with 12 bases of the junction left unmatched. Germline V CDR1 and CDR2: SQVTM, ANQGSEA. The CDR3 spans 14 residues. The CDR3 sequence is CSVRPRTGPSEQYF. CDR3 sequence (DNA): TGCAGCGTTCGTCCCAGGACAGGGCCGAGCGAGCAGTACTTC.

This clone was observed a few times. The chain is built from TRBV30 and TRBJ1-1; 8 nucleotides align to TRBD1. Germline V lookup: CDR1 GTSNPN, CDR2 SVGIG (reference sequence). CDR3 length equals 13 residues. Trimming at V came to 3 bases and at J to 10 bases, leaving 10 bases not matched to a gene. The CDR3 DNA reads TGTGCCTGGAGCCGACGGACAGGGTCAGTAGCTTTCTTT. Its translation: CAWSRRTGSVAFF.

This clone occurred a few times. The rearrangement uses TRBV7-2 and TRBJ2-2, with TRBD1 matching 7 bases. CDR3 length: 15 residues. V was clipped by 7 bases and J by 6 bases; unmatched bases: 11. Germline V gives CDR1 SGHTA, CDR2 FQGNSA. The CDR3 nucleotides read TGTGCCAGCACCCAACAACAGGGGTTTTCCGGGGAGCTGTTTTTT. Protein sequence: CASTQQQGFSGELFF.

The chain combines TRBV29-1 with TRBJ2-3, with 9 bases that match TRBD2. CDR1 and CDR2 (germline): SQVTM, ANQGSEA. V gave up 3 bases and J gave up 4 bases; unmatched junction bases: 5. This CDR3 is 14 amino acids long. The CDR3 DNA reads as TGCAGCGTTGATGGGACTAGCCAGGCAGATACGCAGTATTTT. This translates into CSVDGTSQADTQYF.

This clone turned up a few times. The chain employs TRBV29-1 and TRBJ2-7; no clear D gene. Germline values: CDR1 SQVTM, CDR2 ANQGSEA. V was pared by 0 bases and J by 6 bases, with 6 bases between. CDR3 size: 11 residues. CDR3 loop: CSVEDRSEQYF. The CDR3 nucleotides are TGCAGCGTTGAAGATAGATCCGAGCAGTACTTC.

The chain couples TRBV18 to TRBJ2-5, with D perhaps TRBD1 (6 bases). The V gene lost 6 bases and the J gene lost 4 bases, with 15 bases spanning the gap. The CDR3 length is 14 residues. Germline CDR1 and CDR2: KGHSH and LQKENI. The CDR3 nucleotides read TGTGCCAGCTCCCCGGAGTCGGACAGAGAGACCCAGTACTTC. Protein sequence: CASSPESDRETQYF.